This TCR beta chain was profiled in a study of regulatory T cells in long-lasting Graves disease. The wider study: Graves' patients who were just diagnosed had used antithyroid drugs for under 3 months. Points from the study as a whole: Persistent patients shared more public clonotypes (approximately 2,500) than new patients (about 930).

The length of the CDR3 is 16 residues. The V segment lost 4 bases and the J segment 7 bases; nucleotides outside the gene matches: 10. Per germline, CDR1 SNHLY and CDR2 FYNNEI. With regard to this clonotype: Antigen specificity is unknown.

Noted time point: newly diagnosed GD, antithyroid drugs for less than 3 months. PBMC-derived RNA was used for the TCR library. iRepertoire HTBI primers and Arm-PCR of CDR3 regions built TCR beta libraries. In the source study's methods: The samples included around 60 TRBV and over eleven TRBJ segments. TCRdb re-analysed the multiplex PCR reads in MiXCR, keeping a single row per CDR3 protein. V and J calls and clone size were set by TCRdb, not the authors. The profile shows some 500,000 distinct CDR3 sequences, about 13% of them singletons. These data were likewise used in another study, on T cells in Graves' hyperthyroidism and ophthalmopathy.

The TCR comes from a man aged 25 to 40 with Graves disease. This specimen consisted of peripheral blood mononuclear cells (PBMCs), obtained at new diagnosis, from a patient treated with antithyroid drugs. The rearrangement joins TRBV2 to TRBJ2-1, with 10 positions matching TRBD1. CDR3 bases: TGTGCCAGCAGTGCGCTCCGGACAGGGGGGGGGAATGAGCAGTTCTTC. It yields the protein CASSALRTGGGNEQFF.